This TCR beta chain emerged from a study of tumor and adjacent non-tumor tissue in lung cancer. As for the study in general: Aged about 30 to 76 years, patients included nine to eleven men and roughly five women with stage I to III disease.

Study-wide findings and caveats: In normal lung, the top 100 clones were significantly more dominant than in tumor. TCR diversity was significantly greater in tumor than normal lung tissue.

Germline CDR1 SQVTM, CDR2 ANQGSEA. The CDR3 has 17 residues. V lost 3 bases and J lost 2; bases outside the gene matches: 15. The template was RNA from unsorted bulk tissue. Between August and November 2014, newly diagnosed, chemotherapy-naive lung cancer patients underwent thoracic surgery in China. The sample holds many counts of this clonotype. Its antigen remains unidentified. TCRbeta libraries were built with three rounds of nested PCR, modified from ARM-PCR. TCRdb analysed the multiplex PCR reads with MiXCR anew, one entry per CDR3 protein. The table records around 70,000 distinct CDR3 sequences, roughly 56% of them present only once.

The clonotype comes from a man aged 45-65 years with non-small cell lung cancer. The source material was lung tumor tissue. The chain is built from TRBV29-1 and TRBJ2-7, with 8 positions matching TRBD1. As DNA, the CDR3 is TGCAGCGTTGAGCATCAGCTATCCGGGACAGGCGCCTACGAGCAGTACTTC. This gives the protein CSVEHQLSGTGAYEQYF.